The 18 T cell receptor beta chains below were found in one sample sequenced in a study of a mutant IDH1 vaccine in newly diagnosed glioma. Method: immunoSEQ multiplex PCR; TCRdb's copy keeps in-frame clones and lacks some. The sample consists of 24,000 or so clones, 93% of them appearing once. As to time point: baseline, week 1 (first vaccination visit). Treatment denoted: pre-vaccination baseline after standard-of-care therapy. The source material was PBMCs, sampled from a glioma patient treated with radiotherapy, temozolomide or both. The receptors stem from a middle-aged man with glioma.

The rearrangement links TRBV4-2 to TRBJ2-3; tentative D call: TRBD2 (7 bases). The CDR3 sequence is 16 residues long. The V gene's germline CDR1 is LGHNA and CDR2 YNFKEQ. V was pared by 1 base and J by 1 base, with 12 bases between. CDR3 residues: CASSQGLGGRTDTQYF. CDR3 sequence (DNA): TGTGCCAGCAGCCAAGGGTTGGGGGGGCGCACAGATACGCAGTATTTT.

V and J are TRBV28 and TRBJ2-5; D is undetermined. Trimming left V 8 bases short and J 7 bases short, with 11 bases between. Looked up from germline, CDR1 is MDHEN and CDR2 is SYDVKM. The CDR3 consists of 11 residues. The chain's CDR3 is CASSGPLTQYF. Here the CDR3 DNA reads TGTGCCAGCTCCGGACCGTTGACCCAGTACTTC.

The gene calls are TRBV28 and TRBJ2-5; D unresolved. Germline V gene data show CDR1 as MDHEN and CDR2 as SYDVKM. This CDR3 contains 12 residues. Trimming took off 6 bases at V and 7 bases at J, with 12 bases between the two ends. The CDR3 DNA sequence: TGTGCCAGCAGCCCCCCTCTTAGGACCCAGTACTTC. This gives the protein CASSPPLRTQYF.

This chain uses TRBV5-6 with TRBJ2-6; no clear D gene. The V and J ends lost 4 bases and 0 bases respectively, with 8 bases between them. The CDR3 consists of 15 residues. Germline-derived CDR1 and CDR2 are SGHDT and YYEEEE. CDR3 bases: TGTGCCAGCAGCCGCGATGTCTCTGGGGCCAACGTCCTGACTTTC. Its protein is CASSRDVSGANVLTF.

The chain links TRBV7-3 to TRBJ2-3; no reliable D call. The V and J ends lost 4 bases and 1 base respectively, with 6 bases between them. CDR3 length equals 13 residues. Germline CDR1 and CDR2: SGHTA and FQGTGA. CDR3 sequence: CASSSAGTDTQYF. The CDR3 nucleotides read TGTGCCAGCAGCTCCGCGGGCACAGATACGCAGTATTTT.

This clone was seen a handful of times. The V gene is TRBV27, the J gene TRBJ1-1; perhaps TRBD1 as D (5 bases). The CDR3 runs 16 residues. Trimming took off 3 bases at V and 5 bases at J, with 19 bases between the two ends. Per the germline V gene, CDR1 is MNHEY and CDR2 is SMNVEV (reference sequence). CDR3 loop: CASSFIGGSLGTEAFF. As DNA, the CDR3 is TGTGCCAGCAGTTTTATTGGGGGTTCCTTGGGAACTGAAGCTTTCTTT.

The genes are TRBV2 and TRBJ2-5; D not certain. The V end lost 6 bases, the J end lost 11 bases, and 13 bases lay between the germline ends. The CDR3 is made up of 11 amino acids. The germline CDR1 and CDR2 sequences are SNHLY and FYNNEI. The CDR3 coding sequence is TGTGCCAGCAGCCCCGGACGGGCACAGTACTTC. Its translation: CASSPGRAQYF.

The chain has TRBV18 and TRBJ1-5; 7 bases agree with TRBD1. This CDR3 is 15 amino acids long. Unmatched junction bases numbered 5, after V lost 2 bases and J lost 4 bases. CDR1 and CDR2 from the germline V gene are KGHSH and LQKENI. CDR3 sequence (DNA): TGTGCCAGCTCACCAACTTCACAGGGGAATCAGCCCCAGCATTTT. The encoded protein is CASSPTSQGNQPQHF. Full variable domain (missing parts from reference TRBV18 and TRBJ1-5): NAGVMQNPRHLVRRRGQEARLRCSPMKGHSHVYWYRQLPEEGLKFMVYLQKENIIDESGMPKERFSAEFPKEGPSILRIQQVVRGDSAAYFCASSPTSQGNQPQHFGDGTRLSIL.

J is TRBJ1-1 and V is TRBV5-5; the match to TRBD1 covers 9 bases. J gave up 0 bases and V 0 bases, and 3 bases lay outside the gene matches. The CDR3 length is 16 residues. Germline assignment: CDR1 SGHKS and CDR2 YYEKEE (reference sequence). The CDR3 nucleotides are TGTGCCAGCAGCTTGGCCGGGACAGGGTTGAACACTGAAGCTTTCTTT. This gives the protein CASSLAGTGLNTEAFF.

The chain is built from TRBV19 and TRBJ1-5, with D tentatively TRBD1 (6 bases). Trimming shortened V by 3 bases and J by 7 bases, and 19 bases separated the two germline ends. Germline CDR1 is LNHDA and CDR2 is SQIVND (reference sequence). There are 16 residues in the CDR3. In nucleotides, the CDR3 is TGTGCCAGTAGTATTTTCGGGCAGGGGATACGACAGCCCCAGCATTTT. Its protein is CASSIFGQGIRQPQHF.

The CDR3 DNA sequence: TGTGCCAGCAGCGCGACTAGCGGGGGGCGGGAGCAGTACTTC. This sequence encodes CASSATSGGREQYF. The chain recombines TRBV5-6 with TRBJ2-7; 13 bases fit TRBD2. This CDR3 spans 14 amino acids. CDR1 and CDR2 from the germline V gene are SGHDT and YYEEEE. V gave up 4 bases and J gave up 7 bases; unmatched junction bases: 5. The variable domain in full, completed from reference TRBV5-6 and TRBJ2-7, reads DAGVTQSPTHLIKTRGQQVTLRCSPKSGHDTVSWYQQALGQGPQFIFQYYEEEERQRGNFPDRFSGHQFPNYSSELNVNALLLGDSALYLCASSATSGGREQYFGPGTRLTVT.

The chain has TRBV11-2 and TRBJ2-7; D is ambiguous. From germline, CDR1 is SGHAT and CDR2 FQNNGV. Trimming shortened V by 0 bases and J by 3 bases, and 3 bases separated the two germline ends. There are 12 residues in the CDR3. In nucleotides, the CDR3 is TGTGCCAGCAGCTTAGATCGCTACGAGCAGTACTTC. As protein: CASSLDRYEQYF.

This chain joins TRBV19 and TRBJ1-2; 10 bases match TRBD1. CDR1 LNHDA and CDR2 SQIVND come from the germline V gene (reference sequence). J lost 3 bases, V lost 4 bases, and 2 bases had no gene match. The CDR3 covers 14 residues. The CDR3 loop is CASSNDRGHYGYTF. The CDR3 DNA reads as TGTGCCAGTAGTAACGACAGGGGGCACTATGGCTACACCTTC.

This chain joins TRBV6-6 and TRBJ2-7; D gene unclear. Germline CDR1 is MNHNY and CDR2 is SVGAGI (reference sequence). This CDR3 contains 12 residues. The ends were cut back, 0 bases at V and 2 bases at J, with 2 bases in the middle. CDR3 loop: CASSYSPYEQYF. CDR3 bases: TGTGCCAGCAGTTACTCGCCCTACGAGCAGTACTTC.

The chain links TRBV5-6 to TRBJ1-2, with 10 bases identical to TRBD1. The length of the CDR3 is 15 residues. V was pared by 4 bases and J by 8 bases, with 11 bases of the junction left unmatched. Germline V gives CDR1 SGHDT, CDR2 YYEEEE. The CDR3 loop is CASSEPGQGSEGYTF. For the CDR3, the DNA is TGTGCCAGCAGCGAACCGGGACAGGGGAGCGAGGGCTACACCTTC. The entire variable domain, with the rest obtained from reference TRBV5-6 and TRBJ1-2, is as follows: DAGVTQSPTHLIKTRGQQVTLRCSPKSGHDTVSWYQQALGQGPQFIFQYYEEEERQRGNFPDRFSGHQFPNYSSELNVNALLLGDSALYLCASSEPGQGSEGYTFGSGTRLTVV.

The chain has TRBV20-1 and TRBJ2-3, with a possible D match to TRBD1 (5 bases). The CDR3 is made up of 11 amino acids. V was clipped by 6 bases and J by 10 bases, with 14 bases between them. Germline lookup yields CDR1 DFQATT and CDR2 SNEGSKA (reference sequence). CDR3 sequence reads: CSALLQVAQYF. As DNA, the CDR3 is TGCAGTGCCCTATTACAGGTCGCGCAGTATTTT.

The V gene is TRBV5-1, the J gene TRBJ1-2, with D unresolved. Germline CDR1 reads SGHRS; CDR2 reads YFSETQ. The CDR3 runs 16 residues. V was pared by 2 bases and J by 4 bases, with 18 bases between. The CDR3 region has the DNA TGCGCCAGCAGCTTTGGTGCAGGAAGGTTTATCTATGGCTACACCTTC. Translated, it gives CASSFGAGRFIYGYTF.

This chain uses TRBV5-1 with TRBJ2-3; 8 bases are shared with TRBD1. Germline assignment: CDR1 SGHRS and CDR2 YFSETQ. CDR3 length equals 16 residues. Germline trimming cut 1 base from V and 1 base from J; bases unmatched to any gene: 5. For the CDR3, the DNA is TGCGCCAGCAGCTTGCGGTTACAGGGGGGCACAGATACGCAGTATTTT. Translated: CASSLRLQGGTDTQYF.